This entry concerns a single TCR beta chain. This clonotype occurred many times. There is no known antigen for this receptor. Base qualities are not recorded, but no much larger clone differs from it by a single base. The sample comes from a study of low-dose radiotherapy and immunotherapy resistance in tumors (dated by TCRdb to between 2020 and 2023). About the study as a whole: Cohort 1 received 0.5 Gy per fraction every 2 weeks, with a prescribed total PTV dose of 6.5 Gy. Patients were given nivolumab as a 240 mg flat dose every two weeks and ipilimumab at 1 mg/kg every six weeks, with both drugs delivered intravenously. Patients in Cohort 2 were given 1 Gy per fraction every two weeks, for a total of 13 Gy across 26 weeks. Starting on cycle 1 day 1, patients took 300 mg of aspirin by mouth once daily for four cycles. Every two weeks, patients got intravenous cyclophosphamide at 200 mg/m2, given one day ahead of each radiation and immunotherapy administration. Randomization of trial participants into treatment groups was not performed. Eight patients were included in the translational analysis: three from the first dose cohort and the first five from the second dose cohort.

TCRdb records Illumina HiSeq 2500 as the sequencer. First-strand cDNA was synthesized with Superscript III and a set of TRAV- and TRBV-specific primers, covering both TCRalpha and TCRbeta chains. An approximately 20-cycle PCR with Phusion amplified the TCRs, pairing a constant-region primer with the adapter that was attached to the V primers. The isolated mRNA was amplified using the MessageAmp II aRNA Amplification Kit, with in vitro transcription performed for 15 to 20 hours at 37 degrees C. The Dynabeads mRNA DIRECT Purification Kit was used to isolate mRNA for TCR sequencing. A second roughly 25-cycle Phusion PCR added indexed Illumina adapters, and products were purified with AMPure XP beads. As for the original processing: Custom Perl scripts were used to pool TCR sequences that encoded the same protein, to remove out-of-frame sequences, and to calculate the abundance of each clonotype. TCR sequences supported by only a single read were excluded from analysis. Repertoire metrics included Shannon entropy, Gini index, clonality, richness, and frequency of TCRs shared between repertoires. TCRdb reran the public reads through fastp at Q25 and MiXCR, keeping productive beta chains. When rows share a CDR3 protein, they turn into one entry using the most common DNA and genes. The V and J calls were determined by TCRdb, not by the authors. The sample includes 65,000 to 85,000 distinct CDR3 sequences, with roughly 17% observed a single time. Of the sample, less than 1.5% falls within the top ten clones.

The label giving this sample's time point can be read as: after trial treatment. Reading the label with the study, this specimen's treatment or condition is: LDRT plus nivolumab, ipilimumab, low-dose cyclophosphamide and aspirin (RACIN trial). Donors were enrolled in RACIN, a single-arm phase I dose-escalation trial in which nivolumab, ipilimumab, aspirin, low-dose cyclophosphamide and low-dose radiotherapy were combined. Patients with advanced, TIL-negative solid tumors were considered eligible. CDR1 MNHEY and CDR2 SMNVEV were looked up in the germline V gene (reference sequence). The CDR3 has 16 amino acids, counting the end cysteine and phenylalanine. CDR3 DNA only is kept here, 48 bases in frame from base 1. The germline ends are 18 bases apart after V is trimmed by 4 bases and J by 6 bases.

This specimen was PBMCs, taken after low-dose radiotherapy plus immunotherapy. The rearrangement joined TRBV27 to TRBJ2-2, with a tentative D gene TRBD1 over 7 matching bases. This sequence originates from a male donor with prostate cancer. The bases read TGTGCCAGCAGTTCCCGCCTGACTAGGGGGCCCGGGGAGCTGTTTTTT. This gives the protein CASSSRLTRGPGELFF.